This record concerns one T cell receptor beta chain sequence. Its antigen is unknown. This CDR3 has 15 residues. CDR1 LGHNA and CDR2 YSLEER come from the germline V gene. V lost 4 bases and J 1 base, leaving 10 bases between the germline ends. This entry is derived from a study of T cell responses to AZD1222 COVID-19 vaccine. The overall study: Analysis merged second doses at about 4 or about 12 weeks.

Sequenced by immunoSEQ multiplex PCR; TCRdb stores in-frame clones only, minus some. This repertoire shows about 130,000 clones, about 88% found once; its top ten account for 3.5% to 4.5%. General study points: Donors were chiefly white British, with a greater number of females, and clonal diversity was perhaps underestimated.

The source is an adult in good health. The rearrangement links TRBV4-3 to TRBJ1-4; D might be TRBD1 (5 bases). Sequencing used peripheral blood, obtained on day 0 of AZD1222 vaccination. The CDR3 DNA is TGCGCCAGCAGCCGGGGGACCGGAACTAATGAAAAACTGTTTTTT. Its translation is CASSRGTGTNEKLFF.